The 7 T cell receptor beta chains below come from one sample, sequenced in a study of monozygotic twins with inflammatory bowel disease. TCRdb reprocessed the 5' RACE reads and reports one entry per CDR3 protein, with no DNA. This specimen shows 310,000 or so distinct CDR3 sequences; the ten leading clones hold around 2%. The sample was blood. All receptors derive from a human donor with ulcerative colitis or Crohn's disease, or a healthy co-twin of an affected twin (not recorded which).

V usage is TRBV18 and J usage is TRBJ1-5. Germline-derived CDR1 and CDR2 are KGHSH and LQKENI. The CDR3 sequence is 13 residues long. This CDR3 is CASSLDTTSPQHF.

The chain is built from TRBV3-1 and TRBJ2-1. The germline V gene encodes CDR1 LGHDT and CDR2 YNNKEL (reference sequence). The CDR3 runs 14 residues. The CDR3 sequence is CASAPGSSYNEQFF.

CDR3 loop: CASSSGAGYTDTQYF. The chain carries TRBV28 and TRBJ2-3; TCRdb's D call of TRBD1 is untestable without DNA. The V gene's germline CDR1 is MDHEN and CDR2 SYDVKM. CDR3 size: 15 residues.

The chain recombines TRBV6-6 with TRBJ2-7; TCRdb's D gene call, TRBD1, goes unchecked for lack of DNA. CDR3 length: 13 amino acids. Germline CDR1 is MNHNY and CDR2 is SVGAGI (reference sequence). CDR3 protein: CASSSGTKYEQYF.

The J gene is TRBJ2-1, the V gene TRBV5-1; TCRdb indicates TRBD2, and absent DNA this call remains unverified. CDR3 length: 15 amino acids. Germline assignment: CDR1 SGHRS and CDR2 YFSETQ. This chain's CDR3 is CASSSIAGGPFQQFF.

The chain's CDR3 is CASSARFPYEQYF. The rearrangement uses TRBV7-8 and TRBJ2-7. The CDR3 covers 13 residues. The germline gives CDR1 SGHVS, CDR2 FQNEAQ.

The chain uses TRBV20-1 and TRBJ1-3. The CDR3 sequence is 15 residues long. Germline V gene data show CDR1 as DFQATT and CDR2 as SNEGSKA (reference sequence). This CDR3 reads CSATGGQGGGNTIYF.